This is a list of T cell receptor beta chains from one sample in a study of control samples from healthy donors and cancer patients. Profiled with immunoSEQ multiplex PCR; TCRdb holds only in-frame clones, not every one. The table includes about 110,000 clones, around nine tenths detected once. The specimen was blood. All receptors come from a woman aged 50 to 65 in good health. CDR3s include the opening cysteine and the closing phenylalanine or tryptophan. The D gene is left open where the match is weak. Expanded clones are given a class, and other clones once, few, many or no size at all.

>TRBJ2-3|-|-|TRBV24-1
CATSDFPDTQYF
TGTGCCACCAGTGATTTTCCAGATACGCAGTATTTT
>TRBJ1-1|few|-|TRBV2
CASRGLTGNTEAFF
TGTGCCAGCAGAGGACTGACAGGAAACACTGAAGCTTTCTTT
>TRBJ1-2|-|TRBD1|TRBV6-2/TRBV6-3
CASSLLGTGRQYGYTF
TGTGCCAGCAGTCTCCTTGGGACAGGGAGGCAATACGGCTACACCTTC
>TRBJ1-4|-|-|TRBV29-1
CSVEDPGVGAEKLFF
TGCAGCGTTGAAGATCCGGGGGTTGGGGCTGAAAAACTGTTTTTT
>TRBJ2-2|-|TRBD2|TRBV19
CTSSEGLARGELFF
TGTACCAGTAGTGAGGGACTAGCGCGCGGGGAGCTGTTTTTT
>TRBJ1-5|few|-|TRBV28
CASSAPQGNQPQHF
TGTGCCAGCAGTGCCCCACAGGGAAATCAGCCCCAGCATTTT
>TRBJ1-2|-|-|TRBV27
CASSFMGGLYGYTF
TGTGCCAGCAGTTTTATGGGCGGACTTTACGGCTACACCTTC
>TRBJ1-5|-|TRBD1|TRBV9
CASSAGGRTGWNQPQHF
TGTGCCAGCAGCGCCGGGGGGCGGACAGGGTGGAATCAGCCCCAGCATTTT
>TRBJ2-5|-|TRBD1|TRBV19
CASSIHPFGTGGRETQYF
TGTGCCAGTAGTATCCACCCCTTTGGGACAGGGGGACGTGAGACCCAGTACTTC
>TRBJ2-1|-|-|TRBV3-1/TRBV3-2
CASSQGLLYNEQFF
TGTGCCAGCAGCCAAGGGCTTCTCTACAATGAGCAGTTCTTC
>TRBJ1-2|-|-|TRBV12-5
CASGLGGGIYGYTF
TGTGCTAGTGGTTTGGGGGGAGGGATCTATGGCTACACCTTC
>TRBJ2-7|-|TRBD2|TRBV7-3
CASSPSSDPGGSYEQYF
TGTGCCAGCAGCCCATCTTCGGACCCCGGGGGGTCCTACGAGCAGTACTTC
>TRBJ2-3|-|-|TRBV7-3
CASSFRGDSTDTQYF
TGTGCCAGCAGCTTTAGGGGGGACAGCACAGATACGCAGTATTTT
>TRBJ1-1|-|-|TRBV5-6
CASSSRLRQGTEAFF
TGTGCCAGCAGCTCGCGTTTACGGCAGGGAACTGAAGCTTTCTTT
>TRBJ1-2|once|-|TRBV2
CASSEKGHYGYTF
TGTGCCAGCAGTGAAAAGGGCCACTATGGCTACACCTTC
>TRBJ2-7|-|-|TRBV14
CASGPAGAYEQYF
TGTGCCAGCGGACCGGCAGGAGCCTACGAGCAGTACTTC
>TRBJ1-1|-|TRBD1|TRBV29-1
CSGDRPNTEAFF
TGCAGCGGGGACAGACCCAACACTGAAGCTTTCTTT
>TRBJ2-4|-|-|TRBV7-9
CASNPQQGYIQYF
TGTGCCAGCAACCCCCAACAGGGCTACATTCAGTACTTC
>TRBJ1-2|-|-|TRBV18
CASSPSGKTGGGSPDGYTF
TGTGCCAGCTCACCATCGGGGAAGACGGGAGGGGGGTCCCCCGACGGCTACACCTTC
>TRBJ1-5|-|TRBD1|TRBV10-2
CASSEGLGGWGNRPQHF
TGCGCCAGCAGTGAGGGCTTAGGGGGCTGGGGCAATCGGCCCCAGCATTTT
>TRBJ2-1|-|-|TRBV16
CASGMTTGTSYNEQFF
TGTGCCAGCGGAATGACTACAGGGACCTCCTACAATGAGCAGTTCTTC
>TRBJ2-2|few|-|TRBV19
CASISGGKNTGELFF
TGTGCCAGTATCTCCGGAGGGAAGAACACCGGGGAGCTGTTTTTT
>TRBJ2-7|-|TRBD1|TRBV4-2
CASSQRTGTAYEQYF
TGTGCCAGCAGCCAAAGAACCGGGACAGCCTACGAGCAGTACTTC
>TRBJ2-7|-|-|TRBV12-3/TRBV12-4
CASSPGPYEQYF
TGTGCCAGCTCCCCGGGCCCTTACGAGCAGTACTTC
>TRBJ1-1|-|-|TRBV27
CASRPSSVQLLEAFF
TGTGCCAGCAGACCTTCGTCGGTACAGCTCCTTGAAGCTTTCTTT
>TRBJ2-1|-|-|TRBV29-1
CSGQPFILEPPPYNEQFF
TGCAGCGGCCAACCATTCATTCTGGAGCCCCCACCCTACAATGAGCAGTTCTTC
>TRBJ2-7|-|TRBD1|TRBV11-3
CASSLGGTGISSYEQYF
TGTGCCAGCAGCTTAGGAGGGACAGGGATTTCGTCCTACGAGCAGTACTTC
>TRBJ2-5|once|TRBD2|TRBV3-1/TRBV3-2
CASSQETGLAGVQETQYF
TGTGCCAGCAGCCAAGAAACGGGACTAGCGGGGGTCCAAGAGACCCAGTACTTC
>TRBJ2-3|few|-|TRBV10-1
CASSESGGAETQYF
TGCGCCAGCAGTGAATCGGGGGGCGCTGAGACGCAGTATTTT
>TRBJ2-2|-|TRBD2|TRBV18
CASSPPTSGRGTGELFF
TGTGCCAGCTCACCACCCACTAGCGGGAGAGGTACCGGGGAGCTGTTTTTT
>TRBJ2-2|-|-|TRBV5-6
CASRGFGGELFF
TGTGCCAGCAGGGGATTTGGGGGGGAGCTGTTTTTT
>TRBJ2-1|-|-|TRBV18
CASSRDSGPFNEQFF
TGTGCCAGCTCGCGGGACTCGGGACCCTTCAATGAGCAGTTCTTC
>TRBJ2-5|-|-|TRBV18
CASFGRLQETQYF
TGTGCCAGCTTCGGGCGGCTGCAAGAGACCCAGTACTTC
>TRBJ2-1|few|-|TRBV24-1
CATSGQGWDEQFF
TGTGCCACCAGTGGGCAGGGCTGGGATGAGCAGTTCTTC
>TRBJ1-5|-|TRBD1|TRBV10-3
CAISRTGQGNQPQHF
TGTGCCATCAGTAGGACAGGGCAGGGCAATCAGCCCCAGCATTTT
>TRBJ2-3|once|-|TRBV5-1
CASSLETPLYTDTQYF
TGCGCCAGCAGCTTAGAGACCCCGCTTTACACAGATACGCAGTATTTT
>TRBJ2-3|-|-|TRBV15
CATSRKGISTDTQYF
TGTGCCACCAGCAGAAAGGGGATTAGCACAGATACGCAGTATTTT
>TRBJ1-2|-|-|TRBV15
CATTEGSRRGYTF
TGTGCCACCACGGAGGGGAGCCGGCGGGGCTACACCTTC
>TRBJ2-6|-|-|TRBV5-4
CASEPYSGANVLTF
TGTGCCAGCGAACCCTATTCTGGGGCCAACGTCCTGACTTTC
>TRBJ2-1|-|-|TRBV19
CASNSRMGSSDNEQFF
TGTGCCAGTAACTCAAGGATGGGTAGCTCTGACAATGAGCAGTTCTTC
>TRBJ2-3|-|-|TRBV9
CASSVLADTQYF
TGTGCCAGCAGCGTACTGGCGGATACGCAGTATTTT
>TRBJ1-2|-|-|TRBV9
CASSVGDQGQTYGYTF
TGTGCCAGCAGCGTAGGAGATCAAGGGCAGACTTATGGCTACACCTTC
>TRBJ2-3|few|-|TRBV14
CASSQDRLSTDTQYF
TGTGCCAGCAGCCAGGACCGGCTTAGCACAGATACGCAGTATTTT
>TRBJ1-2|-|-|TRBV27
CASSLRADYGYTF
TGTGCCAGCAGTTTGAGGGCGGACTATGGCTACACCTTC
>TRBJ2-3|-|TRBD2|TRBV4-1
CASSQEGGGTDTQYF
TGCGCCAGCAGCCAAGAGGGGGGGGGCACAGATACGCAGTATTTT
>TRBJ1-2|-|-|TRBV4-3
CASSQAEGGRGYTF
TGCGCCAGCAGCCAAGCTGAGGGGGGGAGAGGCTACACCTTC
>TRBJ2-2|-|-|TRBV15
CASTNGRPPNTGELFF
TGTGCCAGTACTAACGGGAGACCCCCGAACACCGGGGAGCTGTTTTTT
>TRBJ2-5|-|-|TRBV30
CAWSVGGTQYF
TGTGCCTGGAGTGTAGGAGGGACCCAGTACTTC
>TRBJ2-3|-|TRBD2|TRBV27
CASSFGTSVPVRTDTQYF
TGTGCCAGCAGTTTTGGTACTAGCGTCCCCGTACGCACAGATACGCAGTATTTT